This T cell receptor beta chain was identified during a study of a mutant IDH1 vaccine in newly diagnosed glioma. TCRdb's table, derived via immunoSEQ multiplex PCR, lists solely in-frame clones and lacks some. In the table there are 73,000 or so clones, 84% of which are singletons. This clone appeared a few times. Its antigen is unknown. The sample's time point: week 35, safety follow-up. Vaccinated patients received 300 ug of mutant IDH1 20-mer peptide per dose, with topical imiquimod. The TCR sequence derives from a man aged 18 to 29 with glioma. The sequences come from PBMCs, collected from a glioma patient whose treatment included an IDH1 peptide vaccine.

In nucleotides, the CDR3 is TGTGCCAGCTCACCAGAGGTGGAGCCTTCTTATTCAAATAGCAATCAGCCCCAGCATTTT. It translates to CASSPEVEPSYSNSNQPQHF. The rearrangement uses TRBV18 and TRBJ1-5; D gene uncertain. The V gene lost 2 bases and the J gene lost 0 bases, with 23 bases spanning the gap. The CDR3 is 20 residues long. In germline, CDR1 is KGHSH, CDR2 LQKENI.